This T cell receptor (beta chain) is drawn from a study of a mutant IDH1 vaccine in newly diagnosed glioma. For the study at large: Prior therapy was radiotherapy, temozolomide, or both; most received both.

Study results and limitations: Vaccination elicited immune responses in 80% to 95% of patients. Among top peripheral T cell clonotypes, changes seemed unrelated to pseudoprogression.

This clone showed up just a few times. What it binds is unknown. V lost 3 bases and J lost 3; bases outside the gene matches: 5. Per the germline V gene, CDR1 is GTSNPN and CDR2 is SVGIG (reference sequence). The CDR3 runs to 14 residues. The sample's time point: week 11, during vaccination. Mutant IDH1 20-mer peptide, at 300 ug, made up each vaccine dose, with topical imiquimod. Profiling relied on immunoSEQ multiplex PCR, and the TCRdb table lists in-frame clones only, not all of them. The sample records tens of thousands of clones, about 84% being singletons. Sequenced here: PBMCs, sampled from a glioma patient whose treatment included an IDH1 peptide vaccine. The sequence was obtained from a man aged 30 to 45 with glioma. The chain joins TRBV30 to TRBJ1-1; 9 bases line up with TRBD1. The CDR3 DNA reads as TGTGCCTGGAGGGGACAGGGACAGCACACTGAAGCTTTCTTT. It encodes CAWRGQGQHTEAFF.